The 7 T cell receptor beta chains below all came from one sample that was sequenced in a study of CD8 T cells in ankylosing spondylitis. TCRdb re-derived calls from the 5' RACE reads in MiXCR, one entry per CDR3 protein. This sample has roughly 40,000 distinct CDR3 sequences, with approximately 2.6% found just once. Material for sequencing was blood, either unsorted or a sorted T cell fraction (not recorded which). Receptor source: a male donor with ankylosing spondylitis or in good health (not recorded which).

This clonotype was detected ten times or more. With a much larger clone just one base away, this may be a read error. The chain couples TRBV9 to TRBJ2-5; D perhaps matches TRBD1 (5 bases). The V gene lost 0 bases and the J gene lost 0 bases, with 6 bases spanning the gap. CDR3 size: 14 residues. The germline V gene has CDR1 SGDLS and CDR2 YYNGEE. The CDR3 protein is CASSVAGNQETQYF. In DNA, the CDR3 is TGTGCCAGCAGCGTAGCAGGGAACCAAGAGACCCAGTACTTC.

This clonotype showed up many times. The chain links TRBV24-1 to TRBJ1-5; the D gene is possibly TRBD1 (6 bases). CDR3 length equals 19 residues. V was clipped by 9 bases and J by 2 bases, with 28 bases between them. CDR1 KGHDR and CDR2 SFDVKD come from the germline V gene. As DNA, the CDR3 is TGTGCCACCCCCCATACCGGGACAAGTGTCGGAGCGGGCAATCAGCCCCAGCATTTT. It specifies CATPHTGTSVGAGNQPQHF.

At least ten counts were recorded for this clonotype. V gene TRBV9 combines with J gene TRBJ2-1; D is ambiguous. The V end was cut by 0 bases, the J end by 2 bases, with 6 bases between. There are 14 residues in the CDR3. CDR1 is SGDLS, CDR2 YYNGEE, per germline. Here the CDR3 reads CASSVADAYNEQFF. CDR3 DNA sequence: TGTGCCAGCAGCGTAGCCGACGCCTACAATGAGCAGTTCTTC.

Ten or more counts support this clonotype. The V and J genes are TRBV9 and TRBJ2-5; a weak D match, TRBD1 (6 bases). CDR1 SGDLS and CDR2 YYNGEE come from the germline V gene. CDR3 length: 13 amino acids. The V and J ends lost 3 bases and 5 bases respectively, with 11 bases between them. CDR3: CASSAQRGETQYF. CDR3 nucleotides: TGTGCCAGCAGCGCGCAGAGGGGGGAGACCCAGTACTTC.

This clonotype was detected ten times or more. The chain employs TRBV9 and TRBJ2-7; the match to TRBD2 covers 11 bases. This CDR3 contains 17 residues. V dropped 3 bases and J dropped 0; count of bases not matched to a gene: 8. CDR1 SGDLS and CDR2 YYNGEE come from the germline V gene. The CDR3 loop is CASSAGLAEDSSYEQYF. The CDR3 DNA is TGTGCCAGCAGCGCGGGACTAGCGGAAGATTCCTCCTACGAGCAGTACTTC.

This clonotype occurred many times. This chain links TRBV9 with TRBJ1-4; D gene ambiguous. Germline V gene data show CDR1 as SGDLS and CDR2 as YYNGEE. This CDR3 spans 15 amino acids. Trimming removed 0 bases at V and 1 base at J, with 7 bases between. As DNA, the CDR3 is TGTGCCAGCAGCGTAGGAGAGCGAACTAATGAAAAACTGTTTTTT. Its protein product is CASSVGERTNEKLFF.

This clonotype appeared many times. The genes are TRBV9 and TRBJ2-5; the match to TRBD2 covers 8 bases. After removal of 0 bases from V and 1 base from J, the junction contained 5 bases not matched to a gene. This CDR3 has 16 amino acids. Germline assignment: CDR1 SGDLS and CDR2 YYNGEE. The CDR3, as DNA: TGTGCCAGCAGCGTAGGGGGTACTAGCGGCCAAGAGACCCAGTACTTC. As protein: CASSVGGTSGQETQYF.